This T cell receptor (beta chain) was profiled in a study of T cell responses to AZD1222 COVID-19 vaccine. About this clone itself: Its cognate antigen is unknown.

V lost 5 bases to trimming and J lost 4 bases, with 20 bases between them. The CDR3 runs 16 residues. Germline V lookup: CDR1 MNHEY, CDR2 SMNVEV (reference sequence). Study-level results: Only a handful of people who got AZD1222 tested seropositive at baseline.

Clones were sequenced by immunoSEQ multiplex PCR, and TCRdb holds only the in-frame ones, with some missing. The top ten hold around 14% of the sample, which has more than 85,000 clones, 70% to 90% seen once. V gene TRBV27 combines with J gene TRBJ1-2; possible D gene TRBD1, 6 bases. The receptor was isolated from an adult who received the AZD1222 COVID-19 vaccine. The sequencing here drew on peripheral blood, taken 28 days after the second AZD1222 dose. The CDR3 sequence: CASSPTFRGRGYGYTF. The CDR3 nucleotides read TGTGCCAGCAGTCCCACGTTCCGGGGGCGCGGCTATGGCTACACCTTC.